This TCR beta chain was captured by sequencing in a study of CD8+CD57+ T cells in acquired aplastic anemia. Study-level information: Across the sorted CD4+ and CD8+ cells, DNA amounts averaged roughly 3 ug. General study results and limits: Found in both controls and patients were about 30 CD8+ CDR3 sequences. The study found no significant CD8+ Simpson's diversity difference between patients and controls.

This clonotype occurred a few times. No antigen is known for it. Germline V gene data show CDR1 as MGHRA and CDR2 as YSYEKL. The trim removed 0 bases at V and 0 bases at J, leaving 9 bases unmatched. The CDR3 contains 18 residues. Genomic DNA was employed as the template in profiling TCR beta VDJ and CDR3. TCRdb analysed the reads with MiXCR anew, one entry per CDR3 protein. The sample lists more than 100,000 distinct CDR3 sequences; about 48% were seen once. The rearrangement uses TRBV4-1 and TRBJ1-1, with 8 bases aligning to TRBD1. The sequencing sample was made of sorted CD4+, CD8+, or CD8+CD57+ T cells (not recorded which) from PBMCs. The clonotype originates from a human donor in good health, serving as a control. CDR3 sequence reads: CASSQETLQGGMNTEAFF. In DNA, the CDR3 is TGCGCCAGCAGCCAAGAGACCTTACAGGGGGGGATGAACACTGAAGCTTTCTTT.